The clone carrying this TCR beta chain was detected ten times or more. The V and J ends lost 4 bases and 5 bases respectively, with 16 bases between them. The CDR3 is 14 amino acids. Germline V gene sequence: CDR1 SGHNT, CDR2 YYREEE (reference sequence). The source of the sample is a study of T cells in Graves' hyperthyroidism and ophthalmopathy. Researchers amplified the TCR beta CDR3 regions from RNA transcripts. First-round RT-PCR with HTBI primers amplified the TCR CDR3 region. TCRdb ran MiXCR on the multiplex PCR reads and lists one entry per CDR3 protein. The repertoire holds under 350,000 distinct CDR3 sequences, with approximately 15% as singletons.

The chain recombines TRBV5-4 with TRBJ2-7; D gene unclear. The clonotype was recovered from a woman aged 40-49 years with Graves' ophthalmopathy. What was sequenced was blood. CDR3 nucleotides: TGTGCCAGCAGCCCAGAGCTCAAAAGCAACGAGCAGTACTTC. Residues: CASSPELKSNEQYF.